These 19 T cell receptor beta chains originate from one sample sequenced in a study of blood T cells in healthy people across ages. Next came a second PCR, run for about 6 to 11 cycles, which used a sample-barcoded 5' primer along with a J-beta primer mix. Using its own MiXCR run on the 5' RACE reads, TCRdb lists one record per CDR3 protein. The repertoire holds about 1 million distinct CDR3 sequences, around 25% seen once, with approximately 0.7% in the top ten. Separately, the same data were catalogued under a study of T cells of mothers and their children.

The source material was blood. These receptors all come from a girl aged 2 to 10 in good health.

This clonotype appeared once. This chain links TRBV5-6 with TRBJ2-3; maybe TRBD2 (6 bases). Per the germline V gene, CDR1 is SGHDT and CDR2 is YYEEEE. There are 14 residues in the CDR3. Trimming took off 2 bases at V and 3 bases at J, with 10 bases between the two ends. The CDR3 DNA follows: TGTGCCAGCAGCTTCCCGGGACTTACAGATACGCAGTATTTT. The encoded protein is CASSFPGLTDTQYF. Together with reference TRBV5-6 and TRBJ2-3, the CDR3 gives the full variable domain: DAGVTQSPTHLIKTRGQQVTLRCSPKSGHDTVSWYQQALGQGPQFIFQYYEEEERQRGNFPDRFSGHQFPNYSSELNVNALLLGDSALYLCASSFPGLTDTQYFGPGTRLTVL.

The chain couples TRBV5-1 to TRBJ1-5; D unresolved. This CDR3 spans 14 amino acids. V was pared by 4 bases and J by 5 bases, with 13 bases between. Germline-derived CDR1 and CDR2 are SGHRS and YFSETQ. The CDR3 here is CASSLHDGDQPQHF. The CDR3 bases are TGCGCCAGCAGCCTACACGACGGTGATCAGCCCCAGCATTTT.

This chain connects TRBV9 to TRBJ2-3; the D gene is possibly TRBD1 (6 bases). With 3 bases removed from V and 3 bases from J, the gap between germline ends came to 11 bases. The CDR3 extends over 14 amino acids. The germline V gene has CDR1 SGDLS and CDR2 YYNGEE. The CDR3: CASSDRVGTDTQYF. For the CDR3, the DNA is TGTGCCAGCAGCGACAGGGTCGGGACAGATACGCAGTATTTT.

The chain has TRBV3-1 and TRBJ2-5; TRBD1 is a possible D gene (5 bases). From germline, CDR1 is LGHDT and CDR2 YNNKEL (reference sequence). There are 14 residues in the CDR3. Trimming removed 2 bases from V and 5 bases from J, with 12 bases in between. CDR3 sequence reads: CASSQFPGSETQYF. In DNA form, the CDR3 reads TGTGCCAGCAGCCAATTCCCAGGGTCGGAGACCCAGTACTTC.

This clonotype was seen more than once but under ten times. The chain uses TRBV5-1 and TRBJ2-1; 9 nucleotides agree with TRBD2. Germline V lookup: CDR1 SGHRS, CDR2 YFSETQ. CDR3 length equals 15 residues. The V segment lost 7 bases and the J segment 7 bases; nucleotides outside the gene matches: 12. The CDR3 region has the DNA TGCGCCAGCGGAATCCATAGCGGGAGTGTGAATGAGCAGTTCTTC. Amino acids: CASGIHSGSVNEQFF.

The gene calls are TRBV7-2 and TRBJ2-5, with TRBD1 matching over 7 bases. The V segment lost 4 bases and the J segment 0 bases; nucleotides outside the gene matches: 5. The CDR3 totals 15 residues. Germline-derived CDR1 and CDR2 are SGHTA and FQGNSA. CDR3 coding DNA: TGTGCCAGCAGCTCCGCGACAGGGTACCAAGAGACCCAGTACTTC. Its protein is CASSSATGYQETQYF.

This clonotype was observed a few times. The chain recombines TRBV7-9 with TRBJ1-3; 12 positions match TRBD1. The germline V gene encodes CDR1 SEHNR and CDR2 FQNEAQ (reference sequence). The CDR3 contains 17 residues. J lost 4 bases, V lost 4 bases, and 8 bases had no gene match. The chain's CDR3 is CASSSKGTGGLGNTIYF. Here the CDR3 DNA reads TGTGCCAGCAGCTCCAAGGGGACAGGGGGCTTAGGAAACACCATATATTTT.

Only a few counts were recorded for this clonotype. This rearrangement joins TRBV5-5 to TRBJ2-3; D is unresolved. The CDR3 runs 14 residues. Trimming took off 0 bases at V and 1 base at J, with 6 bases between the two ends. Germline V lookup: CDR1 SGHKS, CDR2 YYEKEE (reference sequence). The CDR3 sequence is CASSLEIGTDTQYF. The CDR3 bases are TGTGCCAGCAGCTTGGAAATAGGCACAGATACGCAGTATTTT.

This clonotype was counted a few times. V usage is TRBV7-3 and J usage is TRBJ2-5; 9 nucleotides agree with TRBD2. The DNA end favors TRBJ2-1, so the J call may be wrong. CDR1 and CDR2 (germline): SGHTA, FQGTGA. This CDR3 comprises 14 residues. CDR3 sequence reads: CASSLGGGEDEQFF. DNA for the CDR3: TGTGCCAGCAGCTTAGGCGGGGGGGAGGATGAGCAGTTCTTC.

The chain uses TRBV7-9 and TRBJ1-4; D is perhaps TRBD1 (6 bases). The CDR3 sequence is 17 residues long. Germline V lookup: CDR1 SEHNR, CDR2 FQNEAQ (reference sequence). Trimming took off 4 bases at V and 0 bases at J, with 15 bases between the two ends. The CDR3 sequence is CASSSFDRPATNEKLFF. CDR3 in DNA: TGTGCCAGCAGCTCATTCGACAGGCCAGCAACTAATGAAAAACTGTTTTTT. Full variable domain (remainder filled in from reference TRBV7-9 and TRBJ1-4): DTGVSQNPRHKITKRGQNVTFRCDPISEHNRLYWYRQTLGQGPEFLTYFQNEAQLEKSRLLSDRFSAERPKGSFSTLEIQRTEQGDSAMYLCASSSFDRPATNEKLFFGSGTQLSVL.

CDR3: CASSHNGNTEAFF. The CDR3 nucleotides are TGTGCCAGCAGCCATAACGGGAACACTGAAGCTTTCTTT. This chain joins TRBV5-5 and TRBJ1-1, with D hard to call. This CDR3 spans 13 amino acids. Per the germline V gene, CDR1 is SGHKS and CDR2 is YYEKEE (reference sequence). Trimming removed 4 bases from V and 1 base from J, with 8 bases in between.

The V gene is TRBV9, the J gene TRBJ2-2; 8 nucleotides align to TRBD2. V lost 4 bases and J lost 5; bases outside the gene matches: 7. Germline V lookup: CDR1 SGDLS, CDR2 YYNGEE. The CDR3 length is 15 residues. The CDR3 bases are TGTGCCAGCAGCACACGGACTAGCCAAACCGGGGAGCTGTTTTTT. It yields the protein CASSTRTSQTGELFF.

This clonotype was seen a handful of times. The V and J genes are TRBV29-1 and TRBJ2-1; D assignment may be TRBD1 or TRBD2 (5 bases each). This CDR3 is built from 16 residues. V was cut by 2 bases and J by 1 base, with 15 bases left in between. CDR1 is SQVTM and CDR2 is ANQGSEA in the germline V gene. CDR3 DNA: TGCAGCGTTGAATTTAGTGGGACCAGTTCCTACAATGAGCAGTTCTTC. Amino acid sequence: CSVEFSGTSSYNEQFF.

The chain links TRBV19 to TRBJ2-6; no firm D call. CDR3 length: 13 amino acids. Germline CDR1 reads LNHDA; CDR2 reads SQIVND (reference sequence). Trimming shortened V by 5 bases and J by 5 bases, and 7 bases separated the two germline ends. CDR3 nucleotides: TGTGCCAGTAGTTACAAGCGGGCCAACGTCCTGACTTTC. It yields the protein CASSYKRANVLTF.

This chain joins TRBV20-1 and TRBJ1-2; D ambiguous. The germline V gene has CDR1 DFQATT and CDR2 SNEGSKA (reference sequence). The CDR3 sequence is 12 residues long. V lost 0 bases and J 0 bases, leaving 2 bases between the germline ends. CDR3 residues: CSARDANYGYTF. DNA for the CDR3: TGCAGTGCTAGAGATGCTAACTATGGCTACACCTTC.

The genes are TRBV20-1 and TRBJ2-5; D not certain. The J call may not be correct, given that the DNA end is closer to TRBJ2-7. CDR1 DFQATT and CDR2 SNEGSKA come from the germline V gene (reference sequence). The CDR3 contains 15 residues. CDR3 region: CSASLLGGPEYEQYF. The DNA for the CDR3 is TGCAGTGCTAGCTTGTTAGGTGGGCCGGAGTACGAGCAGTACTTC.

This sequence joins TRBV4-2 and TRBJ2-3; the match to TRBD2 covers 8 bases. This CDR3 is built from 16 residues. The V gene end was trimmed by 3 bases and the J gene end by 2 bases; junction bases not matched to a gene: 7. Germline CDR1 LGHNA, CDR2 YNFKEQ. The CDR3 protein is CASSQESGGDTDTQYF. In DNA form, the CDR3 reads TGTGCCAGCAGCCAGGAAAGCGGGGGCGACACAGATACGCAGTATTTT.

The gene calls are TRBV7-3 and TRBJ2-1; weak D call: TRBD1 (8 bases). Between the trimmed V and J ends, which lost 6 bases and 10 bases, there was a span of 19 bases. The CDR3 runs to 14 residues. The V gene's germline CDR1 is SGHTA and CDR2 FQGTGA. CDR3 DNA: TGTGCCAGCAGTTCGGGTGGGAGGGACAGGGAGCAGTTCTTC. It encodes CASSSGGRDREQFF. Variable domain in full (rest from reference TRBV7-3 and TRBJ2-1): GAGVSQTPSNKVTEKGKYVELRCDPISGHTALYWYRQSLGQGPEFLIYFQGTGAADDSGLPNDRFFAVRPEGSVSTLKIQRTERGDSAVYLCASSSGGRDREQFFGPGTRLTVL.

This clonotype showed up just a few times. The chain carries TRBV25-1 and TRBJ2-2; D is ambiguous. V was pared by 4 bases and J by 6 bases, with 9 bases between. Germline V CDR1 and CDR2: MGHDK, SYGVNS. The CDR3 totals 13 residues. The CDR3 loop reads CASSGVWAGELFF. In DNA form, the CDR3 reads TGTGCCAGCAGTGGGGTCTGGGCCGGGGAGCTGTTTTTT.